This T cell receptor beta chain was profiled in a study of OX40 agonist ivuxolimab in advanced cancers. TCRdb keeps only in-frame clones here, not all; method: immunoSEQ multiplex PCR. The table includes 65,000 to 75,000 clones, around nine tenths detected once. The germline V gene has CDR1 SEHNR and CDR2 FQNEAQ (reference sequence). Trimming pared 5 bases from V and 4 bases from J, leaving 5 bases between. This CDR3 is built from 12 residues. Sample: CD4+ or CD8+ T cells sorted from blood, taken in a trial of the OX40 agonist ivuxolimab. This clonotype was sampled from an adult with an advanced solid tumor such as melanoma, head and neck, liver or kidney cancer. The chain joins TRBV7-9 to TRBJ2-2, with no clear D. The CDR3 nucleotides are TGTGCCAGCAGCCACCTCACCGGGGAGCTGTTTTTT. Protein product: CASSHLTGELFF.